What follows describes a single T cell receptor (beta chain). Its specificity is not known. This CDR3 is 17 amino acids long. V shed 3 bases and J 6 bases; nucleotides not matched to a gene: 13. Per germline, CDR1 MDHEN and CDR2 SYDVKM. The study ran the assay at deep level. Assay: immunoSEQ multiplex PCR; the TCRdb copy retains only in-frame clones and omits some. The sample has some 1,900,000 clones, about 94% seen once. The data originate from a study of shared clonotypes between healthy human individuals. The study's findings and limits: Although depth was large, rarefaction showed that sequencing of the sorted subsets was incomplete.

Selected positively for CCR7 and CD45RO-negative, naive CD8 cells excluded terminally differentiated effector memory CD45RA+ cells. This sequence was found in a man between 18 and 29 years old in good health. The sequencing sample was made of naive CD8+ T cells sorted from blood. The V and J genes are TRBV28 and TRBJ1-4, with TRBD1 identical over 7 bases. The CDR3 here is CASSFPPDRAVDEKLFF. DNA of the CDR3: TGTGCCAGCAGTTTCCCCCCAGACAGGGCAGTAGATGAAAAACTGTTTTTT.